This T cell receptor (beta chain) was recorded in a study of blood T cell repertoires in COVID-19. Study overall: Sources were T cells, B-cell-depleted T cells, or PBMCs; the material itself was cDNA or gDNA.

Recovered status applied to Cohort 3 donors who had two consecutive negative PCRs. It also applied to those with clearance or with symptom resolution. The CDR3 has 14 residues. J lost 1 base, V lost 7 bases, and 4 bases had no gene match. Germline values: CDR1 SGHTA, CDR2 FQGNSA. In the original workflow: For nucleated cells, counts were estimated from reference gene primer amplification. Repertoires were generated with immunoSEQ multiplex PCR, while TCRdb's copy carries only in-frame clones and drops some. V, J and clone size reflect that table, while D and trimming were determined from the DNA. This sample has around 300,000 clones, with approximately 89% found just once.

This TCR came from a woman aged 18-29 years who had recovered from COVID-19. Sequenced sample: PBMCs or T cells enriched from blood (not recorded which). The V and J genes are TRBV7-2 and TRBJ2-5; 9 positions match TRBD2. The chain's CDR3 is CASIPTSGQETQYF. CDR3 DNA sequence: TGTGCCAGCATCCCGACTAGCGGCCAAGAGACCCAGTACTTC.